Listed below are T cell receptor beta chains from one sample, sequenced in a study of blood T cells in healthy people across ages. TCRdb re-called the 5' RACE reads with MiXCR, one entry per CDR3 protein. The table lists approximately 1.5 million distinct CDR3 sequences, almost 35% of them singletons. Sequencing input: blood. The origin of the receptors is a young woman in good health. CDR3s include the opening cysteine and the closing phenylalanine or tryptophan. Each record gives: clone size, D gene, J gene, V gene, CDR3 protein, CDR3 DNA. A D gene is named only where the DNA matches it firmly. Size tells how often a clone was seen (once, few, many) or the class of an expanded clone, and some rows leave it out.

NA TRBD2 TRBJ2-3 TRBV5-1 CASSLAALAGGKSTDTQYF TGCGCCAGCAGCTTGGCCGCTCTAGCGGGGGGGAAAAGCACAGATACGCAGTATTTT
NA TRBD2 TRBJ2-1 TRBV29-1 CSAVAGLYNEQFF TGCAGCGCCGTAGCGGGACTCTACAATGAGCAGTTCTTC
few NA TRBJ2-7 TRBV20-1 CSAIDIEGAYEQYF TGCAGTGCTATTGACATTGAAGGGGCCTACGAGCAGTACTTC
many NA TRBJ2-3 TRBV29-1 CSARLPDTQYF TGCAGCGCACGGTTACCAGATACGCAGTATTTT
NA NA TRBJ1-6 TRBV10-2 CASSGEGGIRSPLHF TGCGCCAGCAGTGGGGAAGGGGGTATTCGTTCACCCCTCCACTTT
NA TRBD1 TRBJ2-7 TRBV5-1 CASSTGTGGVEQYF TGCGCCAGCAGCACCGGGACAGGGGGCGTGGAGCAGTACTTC
few NA TRBJ1-2 TRBV7-2 CASSQSRATGNYDYTF TGTGCCAGCAGCCAAAGCAGAGCTACCGGTAACTATGACTACACCTTC
few NA TRBJ2-1 TRBV7-8 CASSLKRFLPYNEQFF TGTGCCAGCAGCTTAAAGAGGTTTTTACCCTACAATGAGCAGTTCTTC
NA NA TRBJ2-3 TRBV28 CASSLWSDSTDTQYF TGTGCCAGCAGTTTATGGAGCGACAGCACAGATACGCAGTATTTT
many NA TRBJ2-7 TRBV20-1 CSAPESSYEQYF TGCAGTGCCCCGGAAAGCTCCTACGAGCAGTACTTC
NA TRBD2 TRBJ2-7 TRBV2 CASSELAGAYYEQYF TGTGCCAGCAGTGAATTAGCGGGGGCTTACTACGAGCAGTACTTC
NA NA TRBJ1-2 TRBV7-8 CASSLALGAEGGYTF TGTGCCAGCAGCTTAGCGCTAGGGGCTGAGGGTGGCTACACCTTC
NA NA TRBJ1-2 TRBV7-9 CASSLQDGNYGYTF TGTGCCAGCAGCTTACAGGACGGGAACTATGGCTACACCTTC
NA NA TRBJ1-2 TRBV4-1 CASSQVSTGDSLRYYGYTF TGCGCCAGCAGCCAAGTTTCAACGGGAGACAGCCTGCGGTACTATGGCTACACCTTC
NA TRBD2 TRBJ2-3 TRBV7-8 CASSLGLAGGQLTDTQYF TGTGCCAGCAGCTTAGGACTAGCGGGAGGCCAATTGACAGATACGCAGTATTTT
NA TRBD2 TRBJ2-1 TRBV7-6 CASSLELVGGGEQFF TGTGCCAGCAGCTTAGAACTAGTGGGGGGGGGTGAGCAGTTCTTC
few TRBD2 TRBJ2-1 TRBV18 CASSFPSGRADEQFF TGTGCCAGCTCATTTCCTAGCGGGAGGGCGGACGAGCAGTTCTTC
NA TRBD1 TRBJ1-1 TRBV4-1 CASSQVQGAIEAFF TGCGCCAGCAGCCAAGTCCAGGGGGCGATTGAAGCTTTCTTT
NA TRBD2 TRBJ2-5 TRBV5-1 CASRRTSGRGGETQYF TGCGCCAGCAGGCGGACTAGCGGGAGAGGCGGGGAGACCCAGTACTTC
few NA TRBJ2-5 TRBV6-5 CASSANYLEETQYF TGTGCCAGCAGTGCAAATTACCTAGAAGAGACCCAGTACTTC
few NA TRBJ2-7 TRBV7-9 CASSHGLYEQYF TGTGCCAGCAGCCACGGACTCTACGAGCAGTACTTC
few TRBD1 TRBJ1-1 TRBV10-3 CAISDSRGDMNTEAFF TGTGCCATCAGTGACAGCAGGGGGGACATGAACACTGAAGCTTTCTTT
NA TRBD2 TRBJ2-1 TRBV7-3 CASSSESGLAGWGYNEQFF TGTGCCAGCAGCTCAGAATCGGGACTAGCGGGGTGGGGGTACAATGAGCAGTTCTTC
many TRBD1 TRBJ2-5 TRBV29-1 CSADPGGILVEETQYF TGCAGCGCCGACCCAGGGGGCATCTTGGTAGAGGAGACCCAGTACTTC
NA NA TRBJ2-5 TRBV7-2 CASSLWFRGEQYF TGTGCCAGCAGCTTATGGTTTAGGGGTGAGCAGTACTTC
NA NA TRBJ1-2 TRBV20-1 CSPSGGYGYTF TGCAGTCCCTCGGGCGGCTATGGCTACACCTTC
NA NA TRBJ1-2 TRBV30 CAWSVGDYGYTF TGTGCCTGGAGTGTTGGAGATTATGGCTACACCTTC
NA TRBD2 TRBJ2-7 TRBV4-2 CACSQDIGSSGIDEQYF TGTGCCTGCAGCCAAGATATCGGTTCTAGCGGGATAGACGAGCAGTACTTC
few NA TRBJ2-3 TRBV7-3 CASSLKSGTDTQYF TGTGCCAGCAGCTTAAAGTCAGGCACAGATACGCAGTATTTT
few NA TRBJ2-7 TRBV29-1 CSVERGEGLYEQYF TGCAGCGTTGAAAGGGGGGAGGGCCTCTACGAGCAGTACTTC
NA NA TRBJ1-2 TRBV15 CATSRESAGGYTF TGTGCCACCAGCAGAGAATCTGCTGGCGGCTACACCTTC
NA NA TRBJ2-2 TRBV2 CASSEGQGETGELFF TGTGCCAGCAGTGAGGGGCAGGGAGAGACCGGGGAGCTGTTTTTT
NA NA TRBJ1-5 TRBV16 CASSVEGGRGGHF TGTGCCAGCAGCGTCGAGGGAGGCCGGGGTGGGCATTTT
NA NA TRBJ2-1 TRBV20-1 CSARDGQLYNEQFF TGCAGTGCTAGAGATGGGCAGCTATACAATGAGCAGTTCTTC
NA TRBD2 TRBJ2-7 TRBV28 CASSFPSGGHYEQYF TGTGCCAGCAGTTTCCCTAGCGGGGGTCACTACGAGCAGTACTTC
NA NA TRBJ2-1 TRBV4-1 CASSQGRGREQFF TGCGCCAGCAGCCAAGGCAGGGGAAGGGAGCAGTTCTTC
few NA TRBJ2-1 TRBV29-1 CSATGFVGEQFF TGCAGCGCCACAGGGTTCGTCGGTGAGCAGTTCTTC
NA TRBD2 TRBJ2-7 TRBV6-5 CATLGTSGPYEQYF TGTGCCACTCTGGGGACTAGCGGACCCTACGAGCAGTACTTC
NA NA TRBJ2-2 TRBV12-3/TRBV12-4 CASSLRRGATGELFF TGTGCCAGCAGTTTACGGCGGGGAGCCACCGGGGAGCTGTTTTTT
NA NA TRBJ2-7 TRBV27 CASSLSDQYEQYF TGTGCCAGCAGTTTATCGGACCAATACGAGCAGTACTTC
NA TRBD1 TRBJ2-7 TRBV12-3/TRBV12-4 CASSSGTAPYEQYF TGTGCCAGCAGTTCCGGGACAGCACCCTACGAGCAGTACTTC
few NA TRBJ2-1 TRBV27 CASSLIFRGSQYNEQFF TGTGCCAGCAGTTTAATCTTCAGAGGGTCTCAGTACAATGAGCAGTTCTTC
few TRBD2 TRBJ2-7 TRBV29-1 CSVQGLAGGAEQYF TGCAGCGTCCAGGGACTAGCGGGAGGGGCTGAGCAGTACTTC
NA TRBD2 TRBJ2-1 TRBV3-1 CASSRRGGLYNEQFF TGTGCCAGCAGCCGCCGGGGGGGCCTCTACAATGAGCAGTTCTTC